This TCR beta chain was captured by sequencing in a study of T cell responses to AZD1222 COVID-19 vaccine. Study-level findings and limits: Vaccine-associated CD4 TCRs spanned spike, dominant at 160-218 and 743-854. At study baseline, merely several AZD1222 recipients were seropositive. A rise in Spike-specific TCR breadth and depth followed two AZD1222 doses. Donors were chiefly white British, with a greater number of females, and clonal diversity was perhaps underestimated.

The CDR3 has 16 residues. V lost 2 bases and J 0 bases, leaving 13 bases between the germline ends. The germline CDR1 and CDR2 sequences are SNHLY and FYNNEI. Worth noting for this clone: Antigen unknown.

Sequencing was performed with immunoSEQ multiplex PCR; in TCRdb, only in-frame clones are kept and a portion is missing. The table has 120,000 or so clones, 70% to 85% seen once. This clonotype was obtained from an adult who received the AZD1222 COVID-19 vaccine. The sequencing here drew on peripheral blood, taken 28 days after the second AZD1222 dose. The rearrangement links TRBV2 to TRBJ1-2; D not resolved. The CDR3 sequence is CASSELARTSNYGYTF. In nucleotides, the CDR3 is TGTGCCAGCAGTGAACTGGCCAGAACCTCTAACTATGGCTACACCTTC.